This entry concerns a single TCR beta chain. Method: immunoSEQ multiplex PCR; TCRdb's copy keeps in-frame clones and lacks some. The sample shows 250,000 or so clones, approximately 85% of them seen only once. In assigning cohorts, the study relied on participant-reported clinical history. The entry originates in a study of blood T cell repertoires in COVID-19. Germline CDR1 SGHRS, CDR2 YFSETQ. The CDR3 has 16 amino acids. Trimming cost V 0 bases and J 4 bases; bases outside gene matches: 7. This chain joins TRBV5-1 and TRBJ2-3, with 8 bases identical to TRBD1. This TCR came from a woman aged 45-60 years who had been exposed to COVID-19. The specimen sequenced was PBMCs or T cells enriched from blood (not recorded which). Here the CDR3 reads CASSLVGRGQADTQYF. The CDR3 nucleotides read TGCGCCAGCAGCTTGGTCGGCAGGGGGCAAGCAGATACGCAGTATTTT.